Following are 25 T cell receptor beta chains from one sample sequenced in a study of CD4 T cells in relation to SARS-CoV-2 and coronaviruses. Unexposed donor CD4+ T cells date from about 2010-2018, before the COVID-19 pandemic. After roughly ten days of culture, CD4+ T cells were isolated. Their cognate antigens are unknown. Some clones are missing from TCRdb's copy, which holds only in-frame ones; the method was immunoSEQ multiplex PCR. The sample has some 20,000 clones, around 73% seen once; the top ten hold about 20%. The sequenced material came from CD4+ T cells from PBMCs, cultured in vitro. The receptors derive from a human donor in good health.

This clone was recorded once. V gene TRBV10-3 combines with J gene TRBJ2-7; tentative D call: TRBD1 (5 bases). The CDR3 totals 12 residues. Germline V gene lookup returns CDR1 ENHRY and CDR2 SYGVKD. The V end was cut by 5 bases, the J end by 5 bases, with 10 bases between. The CDR3 is CAISSRVDEQYF. The DNA for the CDR3 is TGTGCCATCAGTTCCAGGGTTGACGAGCAGTACTTC.

The V call is TRBV5-1, the J call TRBJ2-7; the D gene could be TRBD1 or TRBD2 (5 bases each). This CDR3 spans 16 amino acids. Trimming removed 2 bases at V and 6 bases at J, with 21 bases between. Per germline, CDR1 SGHRS and CDR2 YFSETQ. The CDR3 spells CASSFASGTQSGEQYF. The DNA for the CDR3 is TGCGCCAGCAGCTTCGCATCCGGGACCCAGAGTGGCGAGCAGTACTTC. The full variable domain, with the rest looked up from reference TRBV5-1 and TRBJ2-7, is KAGVTQTPRYLIKTRGQQVTLSCSPISGHRSVSWYQQTPGQGLQFLFEYFSETQRNKGNFPGRFSGRQFSNSRSEMNVSTLELGDSALYLCASSFASGTQSGEQYFGPGTRLTVT.

The chain is built from TRBV5-6 and TRBJ1-6; TRBD1 matches at 8 bases. V shed 0 bases, J shed 8 bases, and the junction held 7 bases outside the gene matches. This CDR3 spans 16 amino acids. Germline CDR1 is SGHDT and CDR2 is YYEEEE. CDR3 in amino acids: CASSLARTGYYSPLHF. CDR3 sequence (DNA): TGTGCCAGCAGCTTGGCCCGGACAGGGTACTATTCACCCCTCCACTTT.

The chain has TRBV4-1 and TRBJ1-2; D is unresolved. The germline CDR1 and CDR2 sequences are MGHRA and YSYEKL. This CDR3 contains 12 residues. V lost 10 bases, J lost 8 bases, and 17 bases lay in between. The CDR3 DNA reads TGCGCCACTACCCGATCGGGCGGGGGCTACACCTTC. It translates to CATTRSGGGYTF.

This clone appeared a few times. The rearrangement joins TRBV25-1 to TRBJ1-5; 8 nucleotides align to TRBD1. The CDR3 length is 17 residues. With 4 bases clipped from V and 0 bases from J, the junction kept 8 bases outside the gene matches. Per germline, CDR1 MGHDK and CDR2 SYGVNS. CDR3 region: CASSGEDRAYSNQPQHF. CDR3 bases: TGTGCCAGCAGTGGGGAGGACAGGGCCTATAGCAATCAGCCCCAGCATTTT. Looking up the rest from reference TRBV25-1 and TRBJ1-5 gives the full variable domain: EADIYQTPRYLVIGTGKKITLECSQTMGHDKMYWYQQDPGMELHLIHYSYGVNSTEKGDLSSESTVSRIRTEHFPLTLESARPSHTSQYLCASSGEDRAYSNQPQHFGDGTRLSIL.

The chain carries TRBV14 and TRBJ2-7, with D possibly matching TRBD1 (5 bases). Germline loops: CDR1 SGHDN, CDR2 FVKESK. V shed 2 bases and J shed 2 bases, with 13 bases lying between them. CDR3 length: 15 amino acids. CDR3 sequence (DNA): TGTGCCAGCAGCCAAAAGCAGGGCCCGACCTACGAGCAGTACTTC. The encoded protein is CASSQKQGPTYEQYF.

Relative to its sample, this clone is medium-sized (0.01 to 0.1%). The chain is built from TRBV5-1 and TRBJ1-4; 11 bases match TRBD1. The V segment lost 0 bases and the J segment 7 bases; nucleotides outside the gene matches: 2. This CDR3 has 15 residues. Germline-derived CDR1 and CDR2 are SGHRS and YFSETQ. In nucleotides, the CDR3 is TGCGCCAGCAGCTTGGACGGGACAGGGGGTGAAAAACTGTTTTTT. This sequence encodes CASSLDGTGGEKLFF.

J is TRBJ1-1 and V is TRBV29-1; D perhaps matches TRBD1 (5 bases). The CDR3 loop spans 14 amino acids. Looked up from germline, CDR1 is SQVTM and CDR2 is ANQGSEA. Trimming pared 8 bases from V and 1 base from J, leaving 17 bases between. For the CDR3, the DNA is TGCAGCTTAAAAAGGGGCTCCGGGAACACTGAAGCTTTCTTT. It specifies CSLKRGSGNTEAFF. Supplemented by reference TRBV29-1 and TRBJ1-1, the full variable domain reads SAVISQKPSRDICQRGTSLTIQCQVDSQVTMMFWYRQQPGQSLTLIATANQGSEATYESGFVIDKFPISRPNLTFSTLTVSNMSPEDSSIYLCSLKRGSGNTEAFFGQGTRLTVV.

This rearrangement joins TRBV6-5 to TRBJ2-3; D tentatively fits TRBD1 or TRBD2 (6 bases each). The CDR3 extends over 15 amino acids. Trimming took off 8 bases at V and 0 bases at J, with 15 bases between the two ends. Germline V lookup: CDR1 MNHEY, CDR2 SVGAGI. CDR3 amino acids: CASYFGGLSTDTQYF. The DNA for the CDR3 is TGTGCCAGCTACTTTGGGGGGCTGAGCACAGATACGCAGTATTTT.

The chain joins TRBV7-9 to TRBJ1-5, with 9 bases aligning to TRBD1. This CDR3 comprises 13 residues. The V gene end was trimmed by 5 bases and the J gene end by 6 bases; junction bases not matched to a gene: 2. Germline loops: CDR1 SEHNR, CDR2 FQNEAQ (reference sequence). CDR3 DNA: TGTGCCAGCAGCCAGACAGGGGGTCAGCCCCAGCATTTT. As protein: CASSQTGGQPQHF.

This clone has only a few counts. The rearrangement uses TRBV10-3 and TRBJ2-7; D is possibly TRBD2 (6 bases). The CDR3 is 13 amino acids. Trimming cost V 7 bases and J 0 bases, with 10 bases left between them. CDR1 and CDR2 from the germline V gene are ENHRY and SYGVKD. The DNA of the CDR3 is TGTGCCATCAACGGCGGGGCCTCCTACGAGCAGTACTTC. Protein sequence: CAINGGASYEQYF.

CDR3 nucleotides: TGTGCCAGCAGCTCCGGAGGGGACAATGAGCAGTTCTTC. Amino acid sequence: CASSSGGDNEQFF. The chain links TRBV7-9 to TRBJ2-1, with D possibly being TRBD2 (6 bases). Deletions cut 4 bases from V and 5 bases from J, with 9 bases between. CDR1 is SEHNR, CDR2 FQNEAQ, per germline (reference sequence). This CDR3 has 13 residues.

The chain links TRBV11-2 to TRBJ2-1, with D possibly being TRBD2 (6 bases). The germline V and J ends were trimmed by 5 bases and 5 bases, with 13 bases remaining between them. This CDR3 contains 14 residues. Germline V gives CDR1 SGHAT, CDR2 FQNNGV. This chain's CDR3 is CASSADGTHNEQFF. CDR3 nucleotide sequence: TGTGCCAGCAGCGCCGACGGGACTCACAATGAGCAGTTCTTC.

The chain combines TRBV5-6 with TRBJ2-7; no reliable D call. CDR1 is SGHDT, CDR2 YYEEEE, per germline. The CDR3 sequence is 11 residues long. V lost 2 bases, J lost 3 bases, and 3 bases lay in between. The CDR3: CASSFNYEQYF. CDR3 DNA sequence: TGTGCCAGCAGCTTCAACTACGAGCAGTACTTC.

The chain couples TRBV28 to TRBJ1-2; D not certain. The germline gives CDR1 MDHEN, CDR2 SYDVKM. This CDR3 has 12 residues. V lost 6 bases to trimming and J lost 7 bases, with 12 bases between them. The CDR3 is CASRSGVGGYTF. CDR3 nucleotide sequence: TGTGCCAGCAGATCTGGGGTAGGTGGCTACACCTTC.

This sequence joins TRBV7-9 and TRBJ2-7, with 11 bases that match TRBD1. CDR3 length: 15 amino acids. CDR1 is SEHNR, CDR2 FQNEAQ, per germline (reference sequence). The junction had 5 bases not matched to a gene; V was cut back by 1 base and J by 6 bases. The CDR3 sequence: CASSLGGQGVREQYF. The DNA of the CDR3 is TGTGCCAGCAGCTTAGGGGGACAGGGGGTCCGCGAGCAGTACTTC.

The chain links TRBV7-9 to TRBJ2-3, with no clear D. Deletions cut 0 bases from V and 6 bases from J, with 7 bases between. The V gene's germline CDR1 is SEHNR and CDR2 FQNEAQ (reference sequence). CDR3 length: 13 amino acids. CDR3 bases: TGTGCCAGCAGCTTAGCTCCAACGGATACGCAGTATTTT. Translation: CASSLAPTDTQYF. The full variable domain, with the rest looked up from reference TRBV7-9 and TRBJ2-3, is DTGVSQNPRHKITKRGQNVTFRCDPISEHNRLYWYRQTLGQGPEFLTYFQNEAQLEKSRLLSDRFSAERPKGSFSTLEIQRTEQGDSAMYLCASSLAPTDTQYFGPGTRLTVL.

The chain recombines TRBV24-1 with TRBJ2-5; no clear D gene. CDR1 is KGHDR and CDR2 is SFDVKD in the germline V gene. V shed 0 bases and J shed 1 base, with 5 bases lying between them. CDR3 length: 14 residues. The CDR3 DNA reads as TGTGCCACCAGTGATTTGACAGCCCAAGAGACCCAGTACTTC. Translation gives CATSDLTAQETQYF.

The chain links TRBV4-2 to TRBJ2-1; D perhaps matches TRBD2 (6 bases). Between the trimmed V and J ends, which lost 7 bases and 7 bases, there was a span of 17 bases. The CDR3 is 14 amino acids. Per the germline V gene, CDR1 is LGHNA and CDR2 is YNFKEQ. DNA for the CDR3: TGTGCCAGCACACCGGGAGCAGAGGCAAATGAGCAGTTCTTC. Amino acid sequence: CASTPGAEANEQFF.

The genes are TRBV6-1 and TRBJ2-6; possibly TRBD2 for D (5 bases). CDR3 length equals 17 residues. V lost 0 bases to trimming and J lost 0 bases, with 9 bases between them. Germline V gene lookup returns CDR1 MNHNS and CDR2 SASEGT. CDR3 protein: CASSEASGYSGANVLTF. The CDR3 DNA follows: TGTGCCAGCAGTGAAGCAAGCGGCTACTCTGGGGCCAACGTCCTGACTTTC.

The gene calls are TRBV18 and TRBJ1-2; D perhaps matches TRBD1 (5 bases). CDR1 is KGHSH and CDR2 is LQKENI in the germline V gene. The CDR3 sequence is 17 residues long. Trimming removed 3 bases at V and 4 bases at J, with 21 bases between. CDR3 nucleotide sequence: TGTGCCAGCTCACCCGCCGAGGGGAGACAGCTTGCCTATGGCTACACCTTC. Translation: CASSPAEGRQLAYGYTF.

This chain connects TRBV28 to TRBJ1-3, with D unclear. This CDR3 comprises 14 residues. Germline V CDR1 and CDR2: MDHEN, SYDVKM. V was pared by 7 bases and J by 5 bases, with 15 bases between. For the CDR3, the DNA is TGTGCCAGCACAAGGACGCCTTGGAGAAACACCATATATTTT. Its translation: CASTRTPWRNTIYF.

This clone was detected once. This chain links TRBV24-1 with TRBJ2-1; D remains ambiguous. Germline CDR1 is KGHDR and CDR2 is SFDVKD. CDR3 length: 15 amino acids. Trimming stripped 4 bases from V and 8 bases from J, with 17 bases between. The CDR3: CATSDQASPWDEQFF. Written as DNA, the CDR3 is TGTGCCACCAGTGACCAGGCGTCCCCGTGGGATGAGCAGTTCTTC.

This clone has just a few counts. The genes are TRBV4-1 and TRBJ1-2; D is undetermined. Trimming removed 0 bases at V and 3 bases at J, with 14 bases between. The CDR3 runs 16 residues. Per germline, CDR1 MGHRA and CDR2 YSYEKL. The CDR3 coding sequence is TGCGCCAGCAGCCAAGATCGGGTGGGCAGTCACTATGGCTACACCTTC. Translation: CASSQDRVGSHYGYTF.

The J gene is TRBJ2-5, the V gene TRBV5-1; TRBD1 is a possible D gene (5 bases). CDR3 length: 13 residues. Germline values: CDR1 SGHRS, CDR2 YFSETQ. V was trimmed by 5 bases and J by 5 bases, leaving 13 bases between them. The CDR3 bases are TGCGCCAGCAGTACAAGGGGTTACGAGACCCAGTACTTC. This sequence encodes CASSTRGYETQYF.